The source of this T cell receptor beta chain is a study of blood T cell repertoires in COVID-19. The overall study: The United States, Italy and Spain provided the acute and convalescent COVID-19 samples. T cells, B-cell-depleted T cells, or PBMCs provided the cDNA or gDNA that served as material.

The CDR3 runs to 14 residues. Germline V gene lookup returns CDR1 SGHRS and CDR2 YFSETQ. Deletions cut 0 bases from V and 4 bases from J, with 9 bases between. Source study methods: Reference gene primer amplification gave estimated nucleated cell counts. Sequencing used immunoSEQ multiplex PCR; TCRdb keeps in-frame clones, though not all of them. The V and J calls and clone size come from that table; D and trimming were worked out from the DNA. The sample lists 180,000 or so clones, around 80% seen once, with 8.4% in the top ten. This clonotype was obtained from a woman between 65 and 79 years old with acute or convalescent COVID-19. The sequenced material came from peripheral blood. V gene TRBV5-1 combines with J gene TRBJ2-3, with D tentatively TRBD2 (6 bases). In DNA form, the CDR3 reads TGCGCCAGCAGCTTGGAATTAGCGGCAGATACGCAGTATTTT. Amino acids: CASSLELAADTQYF.